This paragraph covers one T cell receptor (beta chain) sequence. These data are taken from a study of blood T cell repertoires in COVID-19. Trimming shortened V by 4 bases and J by 0 bases, and 5 bases separated the two germline ends. CDR1 is MNHNY, CDR2 SVGAGI, per germline (reference sequence). The CDR3 is made up of 13 amino acids. Original analysis: Reference gene primers were amplified, and this amplification served to estimate nucleated cell counts. Repertoires were generated with immunoSEQ multiplex PCR, while TCRdb's copy carries only in-frame clones and drops some. D and trimming come from the DNA, and the V and J calls and clone size come from that table. The sample holds more than 200,000 clones, 65% to 85% seen once.

This rearrangement joins TRBV6-6 to TRBJ2-3; D gene unclear. The receptor comes from a man aged 30 to 39 with acute COVID-19. Sequencing input: PBMCs or T cells enriched from blood (not recorded which). The CDR3 sequence: CASSSQSTDTQYF. In DNA form, the CDR3 reads TGTGCCAGCAGTTCCCAGAGCACAGATACGCAGTATTTT.